This TCR beta chain was sequenced for a study of chemoradiotherapy in HPV16-positive cancers. Study results and limitations: Functional assays defining HPV-specific T cells used only two HPV16-positive patients.

Sequencing was performed with immunoSEQ multiplex PCR; in TCRdb, only in-frame clones are kept and a portion is missing. In the table there are around 13,000 clones, about 80% of which are singletons. This CDR3 is built from 15 residues. With 5 bases clipped from V and 6 bases from J, the junction kept 9 bases outside the gene matches. CDR1 is SGHTA and CDR2 is FQGNSA in the germline V gene. The table lists this clone with a few counts. The antigen is not known. The sequence came from a human donor with HPV-associated anogenital cancer. The material was obtained from a patient who underwent chemoradiotherapy. V gene TRBV7-2 combines with J gene TRBJ2-3; 9 nucleotides line up with TRBD2. CDR3: CASSLQTSGLDTQYF. In DNA form, the CDR3 reads TGTGCCAGCAGCCTTCAGACTAGCGGTCTGGATACGCAGTATTTT. Full variable domain (remainder filled in from reference TRBV7-2 and TRBJ2-3): GAGVSQSPSNKVTEKGKDVELRCDPISGHTALYWYRQSLGQGLEFLIYFQGNSAPDKSGLPSDRFSAERTGGSVSTLTIQRTQQEDSAVYLCASSLQTSGLDTQYFGPGTRLTVL.